The 19 T cell receptor beta chains below were found in one sample sequenced in a study of OX40 agonist ivuxolimab in advanced cancers. Only in-frame clones appear in the TCRdb table, and some are missing; sequencing was by immunoSEQ multiplex PCR. This sample has some 100,000 clones, with under 90% found just once. The starting material was CD4+ or CD8+ T cells sorted from blood, obtained in a trial of the OX40 agonist ivuxolimab. These receptor sequences come from an adult with an advanced solid tumor such as melanoma, head and neck, liver or kidney cancer.

V is TRBV4-2 and J is TRBJ2-3; D is undetermined. V shed 0 bases and J shed 3 bases, with 19 bases lying between them. CDR3 length: 18 residues. From germline, CDR1 is LGHNA and CDR2 YNFKEQ. The CDR3 sequence: CASSQEVSVGTFTDTQYF. The DNA of the CDR3 is TGTGCCAGCAGCCAAGAAGTGAGCGTGGGAACCTTTACAGATACGCAGTATTTT.

This clone has a handful of counts. The genes are TRBV5-6 and TRBJ1-5; possible D gene TRBD1, 5 bases. The germline V gene has CDR1 SGHDT and CDR2 YYEEEE. V was clipped by 5 bases and J by 6 bases, with 12 bases between them. The CDR3 covers 13 residues. CDR3 loop: CASSSGRIQPQHF. CDR3 sequence (DNA): TGTGCCAGCAGTTCGGGGCGGATTCAGCCCCAGCATTTT.

This sequence joins TRBV19 and TRBJ1-1, with 8 bases matching TRBD1. Germline values: CDR1 LNHDA, CDR2 SQIVND (reference sequence). There are 16 residues in the CDR3. Unmatched junction bases numbered 13, after V lost 9 bases and J lost 1 base. Written as DNA, the CDR3 is TGTGCCAGCCGCGACAGGGGAAGTTCGGGGAACACTGAAGCTTTCTTT. Protein sequence: CASRDRGSSGNTEAFF.

The chain uses TRBV6-6 and TRBJ2-2, with D perhaps being TRBD1 or TRBD2 (5 bases each). The CDR3 spans 15 residues. From germline, CDR1 is MNHNY and CDR2 SVGAGI (reference sequence). Trimming took off 6 bases at V and 8 bases at J, with 19 bases between the two ends. CDR3 region: CASSPGTSVPGELFF. CDR3 DNA sequence: TGTGCCAGCAGCCCCGGGACGTCGGTCCCGGGGGAGCTGTTTTTT.

The chain is built from TRBV19 and TRBJ1-4; maybe TRBD1 (5 bases). The CDR3 is made up of 15 amino acids. Germline values: CDR1 LNHDA, CDR2 SQIVND (reference sequence). The V end lost 6 bases, the J end lost 4 bases, and 15 bases lay between the germline ends. The CDR3 DNA sequence: TGTGCCAGTAGCACGTCCAGGGCCGTTAATGAAAAACTGTTTTTT. Protein: CASSTSRAVNEKLFF.

The chain combines TRBV14 with TRBJ1-1; D unresolved. V lost 4 bases and J 6 bases, leaving 12 bases between the germline ends. Germline V gene lookup returns CDR1 SGHDN and CDR2 FVKESK. The CDR3 contains 13 residues. The CDR3 nucleotides are TGTGCCAGCAGCCGGGCGGGAATAGCTGAAGCTTTCTTT. Its translation: CASSRAGIAEAFF. Variable domain in full (rest from reference TRBV14 and TRBJ1-1): EAGVTQFPSHSVIEKGQTVTLRCDPISGHDNLYWYRRVMGKEIKFLLHFVKESKQDESGMPNNRFLAERTGGTYSTLKVQPAELEDSGVYFCASSRAGIAEAFFGQGTRLTVV.

The J gene is TRBJ1-3, the V gene TRBV9, with TRBD1 identical over 8 bases. Germline assignment: CDR1 SGDLS and CDR2 YYNGEE. The J segment lost 3 bases and the V segment lost 4 bases, leaving 9 bases of the junction unmatched. The CDR3 has 16 amino acids. The CDR3 is CASSSSPGGGGNTIYF. DNA for the CDR3: TGTGCCAGCAGCTCTTCTCCAGGGGGCGGTGGAAACACCATATATTTT. Combining the CDR3 with reference TRBV9 and TRBJ1-3 gives the whole variable domain DSGVTQTPKHLITATGQRVTLRCSPRSGDLSVYWYQQSLDQGLQFLIQYYNGEERAKGNILERFSAQQFPDLHSELNLSSLELGDSALYFCASSSSPGGGGNTIYFGEGSWLTVV.

This rearrangement joins TRBV7-2 to TRBJ1-2; possible D gene TRBD1, 6 bases. Trimming pared 1 base from V and 6 bases from J, leaving 12 bases between. CDR1 and CDR2 (germline): SGHTA, FQGNSA. This CDR3 spans 14 amino acids. The chain's CDR3 is CASSLDSRGDGYTF. The CDR3 DNA sequence: TGTGCCAGCAGCTTAGATTCCAGGGGAGATGGCTACACCTTC.

The chain combines TRBV6-1 with TRBJ1-2; no clear D. Per germline, CDR1 MNHNS and CDR2 SASEGT. CDR3 length: 13 residues. V shed 6 bases and J shed 8 bases, with 16 bases lying between them. Written as DNA, the CDR3 is TGTGCCAGCAGCGACGACTCCCGCGGGGGCTACACCTTC. The encoded protein is CASSDDSRGGYTF.

J is TRBJ2-1 and V is TRBV5-1; 8 bases are shared with TRBD2. V lost 2 bases to trimming and J lost 7 bases; unmatched junction nucleotides: 8. The germline V gene encodes CDR1 SGHRS and CDR2 YFSETQ. The CDR3 length is 15 residues. Here the CDR3 reads CASSFGSGSDNEQFF. The CDR3 coding sequence is TGCGCCAGCAGCTTCGGCAGCGGGAGCGATAATGAGCAGTTCTTC.

This clone has just a few counts. The V call is TRBV19, the J call TRBJ2-7; no firm D call. The V gene lost 3 bases and the J gene lost 3 bases, with 12 bases spanning the gap. The CDR3 consists of 14 residues. Germline loops: CDR1 LNHDA, CDR2 SQIVND (reference sequence). CDR3 region: CASSMTNAFYEQYF. The CDR3 region has the DNA TGTGCCAGTAGTATGACCAATGCCTTCTACGAGCAGTACTTC.

This rearrangement joins TRBV2 to TRBJ1-5; weak D call: TRBD1 (6 bases). This CDR3 spans 15 amino acids. V was trimmed by 6 bases and J by 2 bases, leaving 14 bases between them. Germline V CDR1 and CDR2: SNHLY, FYNNEI. The CDR3 loop reads CASSEDRSGNQPQHF. The CDR3 DNA follows: TGTGCCAGCAGCGAGGACAGATCGGGCAATCAGCCCCAGCATTTT.

V and J are TRBV11-2 and TRBJ2-2; maybe TRBD1 (5 bases). V dropped 1 base and J dropped 6 bases, with 12 bases sitting between them. The germline gives CDR1 SGHAT, CDR2 FQNNGV. This CDR3 region has 15 residues. CDR3 DNA: TGTGCCAGCAGCTTAGTCAGGGTACGGGCCGGGGAGCTGTTTTTT. This sequence encodes CASSLVRVRAGELFF.

The J gene is TRBJ2-7, the V gene TRBV5-1, with 7 bases identical to TRBD2. CDR3 size: 15 residues. Trimming at V came to 1 base and at J to 2 bases, leaving 6 bases not matched to a gene. Germline CDR1 and CDR2: SGHRS and YFSETQ. The CDR3 sequence is CASSLSGTVTYEQYF. CDR3 in DNA: TGCGCCAGCAGCTTGAGCGGGACGGTTACCTACGAGCAGTACTTC.

This rearrangement joins TRBV7-8 to TRBJ2-7; D gene uncertain. The CDR3 runs to 14 residues. Trimming removed 4 bases at V and 2 bases at J, with 12 bases between. Per germline, CDR1 SGHVS and CDR2 FQNEAQ. The CDR3 DNA reads TGTGCCAGCAGCTCGGCACATTTAACCTACGAGCAGTACTTC. As protein: CASSSAHLTYEQYF.

The rearrangement links TRBV2 to TRBJ2-3, with D tentatively TRBD2 (5 bases). Trimming took off 8 bases at V and 2 bases at J, with 17 bases between the two ends. This CDR3 contains 15 residues. Germline-derived CDR1 and CDR2 are SNHLY and FYNNEI. Here the CDR3 DNA reads TGTGCCAGCCGCAGGAGGACCACGTTCACAGATACGCAGTATTTT. It yields the protein CASRRRTTFTDTQYF.

The chain combines TRBV7-9 with TRBJ1-1, with 12 bases matching TRBD1. The germline V gene encodes CDR1 SEHNR and CDR2 FQNEAQ (reference sequence). Trimming removed 5 bases from V and 0 bases from J; junction bases left unmatched: 13. The CDR3 sequence is 19 residues long. The CDR3 DNA reads as TGTGCCAGCAGCCCTCTGGGACAGGGGGCTTTGGGGATGAACACTGAAGCTTTCTTT. The encoded protein is CASSPLGQGALGMNTEAFF.

This chain uses TRBV18 with TRBJ2-2; 10 bases are a match to TRBD1. V lost 2 bases to trimming and J lost 1 base; unmatched junction nucleotides: 1. In germline, CDR1 is KGHSH, CDR2 LQKENI. The CDR3 contains 16 residues. CDR3 loop: CASSPRTGGNTGELFF. The CDR3 DNA reads as TGTGCCAGCTCACCAAGGACAGGGGGGAACACCGGGGAGCTGTTTTTT. The full variable domain, with the rest looked up from reference TRBV18 and TRBJ2-2, is NAGVMQNPRHLVRRRGQEARLRCSPMKGHSHVYWYRQLPEEGLKFMVYLQKENIIDESGMPKERFSAEFPKEGPSILRIQQVVRGDSAAYFCASSPRTGGNTGELFFGEGSRLTVL.

J is TRBJ1-2 and V is TRBV6-6; no reliable D call. Germline V gene data show CDR1 as MNHNY and CDR2 as SVGAGI (reference sequence). V was shortened by 0 bases and J by 4 bases, with 0 bases between the two germline ends. The CDR3 is made up of 11 amino acids. This CDR3 is CASSYSYGYTF. CDR3 DNA: TGTGCCAGCAGTTACTCCTATGGCTACACCTTC.